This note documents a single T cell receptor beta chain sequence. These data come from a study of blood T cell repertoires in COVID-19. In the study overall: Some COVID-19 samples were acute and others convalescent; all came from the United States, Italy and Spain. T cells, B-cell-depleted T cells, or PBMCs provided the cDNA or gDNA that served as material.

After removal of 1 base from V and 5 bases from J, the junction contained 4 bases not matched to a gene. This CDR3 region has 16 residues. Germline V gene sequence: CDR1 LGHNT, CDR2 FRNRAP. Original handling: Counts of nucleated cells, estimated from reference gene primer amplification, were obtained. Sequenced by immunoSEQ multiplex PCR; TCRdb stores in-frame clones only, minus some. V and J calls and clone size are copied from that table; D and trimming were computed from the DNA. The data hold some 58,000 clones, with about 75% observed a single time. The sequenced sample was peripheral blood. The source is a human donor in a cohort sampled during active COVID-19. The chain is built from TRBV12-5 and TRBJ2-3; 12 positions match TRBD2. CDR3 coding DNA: TGTGCTAGTGGTTTGGCCCTAGCGGGGGGGAGAGATACGCAGTATTTT. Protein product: CASGLALAGGRDTQYF.